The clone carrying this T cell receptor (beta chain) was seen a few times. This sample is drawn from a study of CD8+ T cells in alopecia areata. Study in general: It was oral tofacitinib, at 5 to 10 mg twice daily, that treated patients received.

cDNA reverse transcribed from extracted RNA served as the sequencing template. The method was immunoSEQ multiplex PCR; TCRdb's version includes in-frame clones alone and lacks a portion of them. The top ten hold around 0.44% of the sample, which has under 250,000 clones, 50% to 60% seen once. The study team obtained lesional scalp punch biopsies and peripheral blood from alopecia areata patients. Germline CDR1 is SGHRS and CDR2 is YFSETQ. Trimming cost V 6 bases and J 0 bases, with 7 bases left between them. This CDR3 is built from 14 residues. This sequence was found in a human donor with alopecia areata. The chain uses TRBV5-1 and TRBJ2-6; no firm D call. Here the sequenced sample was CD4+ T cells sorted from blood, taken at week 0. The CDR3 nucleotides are TGCGCCAGCAAACGGAGCTCTGGGGCCAACGTCCTGACTTTC. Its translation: CASKRSSGANVLTF.